One and the same sample provided the 3 T cell receptor beta chains below, sequenced in a study of blood T cell repertoires in COVID-19. Libraries were prepared by immunoSEQ multiplex PCR; TCRdb keeps only in-frame clonotypes and omits some of them. The sample lists under 130,000 clones; roughly 87% were seen once. The sequencing sample was made of peripheral blood. These receptors were taken from a human donor in a cohort sampled during active COVID-19.

The V gene is TRBV2, the J gene TRBJ1-5; unclear D gene. The CDR3 loop spans 16 amino acids. V was trimmed by 4 bases and J by 0 bases, leaving 13 bases between them. Germline V gives CDR1 SNHLY, CDR2 FYNNEI. The CDR3 protein is CASSGLGSDSNQPQHF. The CDR3 region has the DNA TGTGCCAGCAGTGGGTTAGGGAGCGATAGCAATCAGCCCCAGCATTTT.

The CDR3 sequence: CVRSSPIEQGVYNSPLHF. The CDR3 nucleotides are TGTGTCAGAAGCTCCCCGATAGAGCAGGGGGTCTATAATTCACCCCTCCACTTT. The chain joins TRBV7-5 to TRBJ1-6; whether TRBD1, the table's D call, matches the DNA was not checked. TRBV7-5 is a pseudogene. The CDR3 is 18 residues long.

In nucleotides, the CDR3 is TGTGCCAGCAGTTTAGGGACTTCCTACAATGAGCAGTTCTTC. This encodes CASSLGTSYNEQFF. The rearrangement links TRBV27 to TRBJ2-1; TRBD2 might be the D (6 bases). Trimming took 2 bases from V and 1 from J, leaving 6 bases between them. The CDR3 is 14 amino acids. Germline-derived CDR1 and CDR2 are MNHEY and SMNVEV (reference sequence).